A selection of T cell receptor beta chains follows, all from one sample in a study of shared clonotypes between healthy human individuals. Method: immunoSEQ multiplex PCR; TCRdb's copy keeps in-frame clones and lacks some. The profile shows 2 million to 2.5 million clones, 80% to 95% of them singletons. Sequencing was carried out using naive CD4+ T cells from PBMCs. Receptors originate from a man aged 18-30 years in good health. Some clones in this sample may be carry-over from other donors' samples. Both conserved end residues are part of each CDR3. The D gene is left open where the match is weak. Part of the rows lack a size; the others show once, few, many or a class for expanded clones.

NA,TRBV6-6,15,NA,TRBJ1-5,TGTGCCAGCAACCCTGGCAGGGGCCCTAATCAGCCCCAGCATTTT,CASNPGRGPNQPQHF
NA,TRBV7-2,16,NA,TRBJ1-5,TGTGCCAGCAGCGCCTCGGGGGGCGCGGGCAATCAGCCCCAGCATTTT,CASSASGGAGNQPQHF
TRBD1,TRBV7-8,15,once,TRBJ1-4,TGTGCCAGCATCGAGGGGGCGTTTGCTAATGAAAAACTGTTTTTT,CASIEGAFANEKLFF
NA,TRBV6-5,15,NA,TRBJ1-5,TGTGCCAGCAGTTACTCCGGGGGGGTAGGGCAGCCCCAGCATTTT,CASSYSGGVGQPQHF
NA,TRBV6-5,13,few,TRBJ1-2,TGTGCCAGCAGCCAGGGTCGTCTCGGGGGCTACACCTTC,CASSQGRLGGYTF
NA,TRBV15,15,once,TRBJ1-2,TGTGCCACCAGCCGAAAGACAGGCAATCTCTATGGCTACACCTTC,CATSRKTGNLYGYTF
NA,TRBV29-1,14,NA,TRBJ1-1,TGCAGCGTTGAAAGGAAATGGGCGGGGACTGAAGCTTTCTTT,CSVERKWAGTEAFF
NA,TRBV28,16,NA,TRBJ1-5,TGTGCCAGCAGTAAGAACCAGGGGTTGAGCAATCAGCCCCAGCATTTT,CASSKNQGLSNQPQHF
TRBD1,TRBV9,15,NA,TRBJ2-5,TGTGCCAGCAGCGTAGGACAGGGGGTAAGAGAGACCCAGTACTTC,CASSVGQGVRETQYF
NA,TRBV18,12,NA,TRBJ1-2,TGTGCCAGCTCAGGTGGCAGGGTGGGCTACACCTTC,CASSGGRVGYTF
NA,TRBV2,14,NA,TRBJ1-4,TGTGCCAGCAGTCCACGACAAAGTAATGAAAAACTGTTTTTT,CASSPRQSNEKLFF
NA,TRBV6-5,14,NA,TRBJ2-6,TGTGCCAGCAGCAGGGGCTCTGGGGCCAACGTCCTGACTTTC,CASSRGSGANVLTF
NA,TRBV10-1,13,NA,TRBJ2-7,TGCGCCAGCAGTGAACCGCCCCACTACGAGCAGTACTTC,CASSEPPHYEQYF
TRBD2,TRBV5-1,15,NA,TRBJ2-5,TGCGCCAGCAGCGTCAGCGGGAGGGTCCAAGAGACCCAGTACTTC,CASSVSGRVQETQYF
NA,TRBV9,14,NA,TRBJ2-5,TGTGCCAGCAGCGTAGGGTTAGGCCAAGAGACCCAGTACTTC,CASSVGLGQETQYF
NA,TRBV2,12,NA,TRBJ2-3,TGTGCCAGCAGACAAGGGGCAGATACGCAGTATTTT,CASRQGADTQYF